A single sample gave rise to the 32 T cell receptor beta chains below, sequenced in a study of T cells after yellow fever vaccination. TCRdb passed the 5' RACE reads through MiXCR, listing each CDR3 protein once. The sample has 150,000 to 200,000 distinct CDR3 sequences, 11% seen once. This specimen was CD8+ T cells sorted from PBMCs, taken 15 days after the yellow fever booster vaccination. The origin of the receptors is a man aged 18-30 years who received the YFV17D yellow fever vaccine.

The sample holds a few counts of this clonotype. V gene TRBV12-3 or TRBV12-4 combines with J gene TRBJ2-3; D is uncertain. The CDR3 covers 15 residues. With 3 bases removed from V and 0 bases from J, the gap between germline ends came to 10 bases. DNA of the CDR3: TGTGCCAGCAGTTTTGGGGATACTAGCACAGATACGCAGTATTTT. Amino acids: CASSFGDTSTDTQYF.

DNA of the CDR3: TGCGCCAGCAGCCTCGACAGGGGACCCTACGAGCAGTACTTC. Its protein is CASSLDRGPYEQYF. This chain links TRBV4-3 with TRBJ2-7; 8 nucleotides line up with TRBD1. CDR3 length: 14 residues. Germline-derived CDR1 and CDR2 are LGHNA and YSLEER. With 4 bases clipped from V and 2 bases from J, the junction kept 4 bases outside the gene matches.

In this sample, this clonotype turned up a few times. The rearrangement links TRBV12-3 or TRBV12-4 to TRBJ2-4; weak D call: TRBD1 (6 bases). V was pared by 5 bases and J by 3 bases, with 8 bases between. The CDR3 loop spans 13 amino acids. The CDR3 loop is CASSTGYKNIQYF. CDR3 DNA sequence: TGTGCCAGCAGTACAGGGTACAAAAACATTCAGTACTTC.

This clonotype came up many times. The genes are TRBV10-3 and TRBJ2-6; D gene unclear. V was clipped by 4 bases and J by 0 bases, with 10 bases between them. The germline V gene encodes CDR1 ENHRY and CDR2 SYGVKD. The CDR3 is 16 amino acids. In nucleotides, the CDR3 is TGTGCCATCAGTGGTACCGCAGGCTCTGGGGCCAACGTCCTGACTTTC. This codes for CAISGTAGSGANVLTF.

CDR3 residues: CASSARDRAWYEQYF. In DNA, the CDR3 is TGTGCCAGCAGCGCGAGGGACAGGGCATGGTACGAGCAGTACTTC. This chain connects TRBV7-9 to TRBJ2-7, with 9 bases identical to TRBD1. This CDR3 region has 15 residues. Trimming at V came to 5 bases and at J to 4 bases, leaving 9 bases not matched to a gene. CDR1 is SEHNR and CDR2 is FQNEAQ in the germline V gene (reference sequence).

This clonotype has more than one count but fewer than ten. The chain links TRBV20-1 to TRBJ1-1, with D maybe TRBD1 (6 bases). Germline CDR1 and CDR2: DFQATT and SNEGSKA (reference sequence). The CDR3 runs 12 residues. The V gene lost 6 bases and the J gene lost 7 bases, with 15 bases spanning the gap. CDR3 nucleotides: TGCAGTGCCCCACCGGGGGCAGGTGAAGCTTTCTTT. Translated, it gives CSAPPGAGEAFF.

This clonotype appeared a few times. This rearrangement joins TRBV29-1 to TRBJ1-4; D unclear. The CDR3 has 12 residues. Germline V CDR1 and CDR2: SQVTM, ANQGSEA. The V and J ends lost 4 bases and 8 bases respectively, with 11 bases between them. CDR3 loop: CSVGIGGEKLFF. The CDR3 nucleotides are TGCAGCGTTGGAATAGGTGGAGAAAAACTGTTTTTT.

This clonotype was seen a handful of times. V usage is TRBV29-1 and J usage is TRBJ2-1, with 13 bases that match TRBD2. The CDR3 contains 13 residues. Germline trimming cut 7 bases from V and 5 bases from J; bases unmatched to any gene: 2. Germline values: CDR1 SQVTM, CDR2 ANQGSEA. This CDR3 reads CSATSGGNNEQFF. The CDR3 nucleotides are TGCAGCGCGACTAGCGGGGGGAACAATGAGCAGTTCTTC.

There are many counts of this clonotype. The chain uses TRBV6-4 and TRBJ2-6; D unresolved. Deletions cut 3 bases from V and 0 bases from J, with 9 bases between. From germline, CDR1 is MRHNA and CDR2 SNTAGT. This CDR3 is 16 amino acids long. CDR3 region: CASSESSRSGANVLTF. CDR3 sequence (DNA): TGTGCCAGCAGTGAATCCTCACGCTCTGGGGCCAACGTCCTGACTTTC.

Only a few counts were recorded for this clonotype. The chain links TRBV10-3 to TRBJ2-7; TRBD2 is a possible D gene (6 bases). The CDR3 has 15 amino acids. The V end was cut by 3 bases, the J end by 4 bases, with 16 bases between. Germline CDR1 is ENHRY and CDR2 is SYGVKD. The CDR3 spells CAISDSQEGPYEQYV. In DNA form, the CDR3 reads TGTGCCATCAGTGACTCTCAGGAGGGCCCTTACGAGCAGTACGTC.

The genes are TRBV7-8 and TRBJ2-5; TRBD1 or TRBD2 may be the D gene (5 bases each). V shed 1 base and J shed 4 bases, with 13 bases lying between them. CDR1 is SGHVS and CDR2 is FQNEAQ in the germline V gene. This CDR3 has 15 amino acids. The CDR3 coding sequence is TGTGCCAGCAGCTTAGTTAATGAGGGGAGAGAGACCCAGTACTTC. Protein sequence: CASSLVNEGRETQYF.

This clonotype has only a few counts. The genes are TRBV11-2 and TRBJ1-1; no firm D call. With 5 bases removed from V and 8 bases from J, the gap between germline ends came to 12 bases. Germline CDR1 and CDR2: SGHAT and FQNNGV. The CDR3 is made up of 12 amino acids. Here the CDR3 reads CASSLRPSEAFF. Written as DNA, the CDR3 is TGTGCCAGCAGCCTAAGGCCCAGCGAAGCTTTCTTT.

This clonotype has only a few counts. The chain carries TRBV4-3 and TRBJ1-1; tentative D call: TRBD1 (5 bases). Germline lookup yields CDR1 LGHNA and CDR2 YSLEER. Deletions cut 0 bases from V and 0 bases from J, with 17 bases between. The CDR3 runs to 18 residues. The DNA of the CDR3 is TGCGCCAGCAGCCAAGACTCGGCCGGGGCATATTTGAACACTGAAGCTTTCTTT. Translation: CASSQDSAGAYLNTEAFF.

CDR3 DNA: TGCAGTGCTAGAGGGCGTGGAGACAGGGAACCTGGAAACACCATATATTTT. The encoded protein is CSARGRGDREPGNTIYF. The chain links TRBV20-1 to TRBJ1-3, with 7 bases aligning to TRBD1. Germline assignment: CDR1 DFQATT and CDR2 SNEGSKA (reference sequence). There are 17 residues in the CDR3. Trimming took 1 base from V and 2 from J; bases not matched to a gene: 11.

The chain is built from TRBV7-6 and TRBJ2-7; D gene ambiguous. Between the trimmed V and J ends, which lost 1 base and 3 bases, there was a span of 10 bases. Looked up from germline, CDR1 is SGHVS and CDR2 is FNYEAQ. The CDR3 is made up of 14 amino acids. The CDR3 region has the DNA TGTGCCAGCAGCTTAGGCGGCGGATACTACGAGCAGTACTTC. Protein: CASSLGGGYYEQYF.

This clonotype occurred many times. This chain joins TRBV27 and TRBJ1-5; D possibly corresponds to TRBD1 (5 bases). The CDR3 is made up of 15 amino acids. Trimming cost V 6 bases and J 0 bases, with 12 bases left between them. The germline CDR1 and CDR2 sequences are MNHEY and SMNVEV (reference sequence). The CDR3 sequence: CASSPDSYSNQPQHF. In DNA form, the CDR3 reads TGTGCCAGCAGCCCAGACAGTTATAGCAATCAGCCCCAGCATTTT.

This clonotype was counted only a few times. The chain combines TRBV7-8 with TRBJ2-5; TRBD1 might be the D (7 bases). The CDR3 is 15 residues long. Trimming removed 0 bases from V and 5 bases from J, with 13 bases in between. The germline gives CDR1 SGHVS, CDR2 FQNEAQ. The DNA for the CDR3 is TGTGCCAGCAGCTTAGCTGCAGGGGGAGGCGAGACCCAGTACTTC. Protein sequence: CASSLAAGGGETQYF.

The V gene is TRBV19, the J gene TRBJ1-1; 9 nucleotides agree with TRBD1. The CDR3 extends over 14 amino acids. V gave up 10 bases and J gave up 4 bases; unmatched junction bases: 10. The germline CDR1 and CDR2 sequences are LNHDA and SQIVND (reference sequence). The CDR3 coding sequence is TGTGCCACCTCTACCGGGACAGGGATCACTGAAGCTTTCTTT. It yields the protein CATSTGTGITEAFF.

This chain connects TRBV29-1 to TRBJ1-2; D unclear. From germline, CDR1 is SQVTM and CDR2 ANQGSEA. This CDR3 has 13 residues. Between the trimmed V and J ends, which lost 0 bases and 8 bases, there was a span of 13 bases. The chain's CDR3 is CSVEDSGGLGYTF. CDR3 sequence (DNA): TGCAGCGTTGAAGATAGTGGAGGGTTGGGCTACACCTTC.

This chain links TRBV20-1 with TRBJ1-3; D is perhaps TRBD1 (5 bases). V was pared by 2 bases and J by 8 bases, with 22 bases between. The germline V gene has CDR1 DFQATT and CDR2 SNEGSKA (reference sequence). The CDR3 sequence is 16 residues long. The DNA for the CDR3 is TGCAGTGCTAGATCAGCGGGACTTGGTGTTTTTGACACCATATATTTT. It yields the protein CSARSAGLGVFDTIYF.

In its sample, this clonotype was seen many times. This rearrangement joins TRBV6-5 to TRBJ2-1; 9 bases align to TRBD1. The V segment lost 7 bases and the J segment 14 bases; nucleotides outside the gene matches: 9. Germline V CDR1 and CDR2: MNHEY, SVGAGI. This CDR3 is 12 amino acids long. The CDR3 DNA follows: TGTGCCAGCAACAAAGACAGGGGGTACGAGTTCTTC. It yields the protein CASNKDRGYEFF.

This clonotype was observed many times. The rearrangement links TRBV4-1 to TRBJ2-7; D ambiguous. The CDR3 totals 13 residues. The ends were cut back, 0 bases at V and 6 bases at J, with 9 bases in the middle. Germline V gene sequence: CDR1 MGHRA, CDR2 YSYEKL. The CDR3 DNA sequence: TGCGCCAGCAGCCAAGAACCGCAGCTCGAGCAGTACTTC. Translation: CASSQEPQLEQYF.

This clonotype was observed a few times. This chain links TRBV20-1 with TRBJ2-4, with D uncertain. The germline V and J ends were trimmed by 0 bases and 7 bases, with 13 bases remaining between them. Per the germline V gene, CDR1 is DFQATT and CDR2 is SNEGSKA (reference sequence). The CDR3 spans 14 residues. The CDR3 nucleotides read TGCAGTGCTAGAGATTCGTCGGGTAACAACATTCAGTACTTC. Amino acid sequence: CSARDSSGNNIQYF.

Only a few counts were recorded for this clonotype. The chain has TRBV18 and TRBJ1-4; D is uncertain. This CDR3 is built from 11 residues. The germline V and J ends were trimmed by 8 bases and 4 bases, with 5 bases remaining between them. The germline V gene encodes CDR1 KGHSH and CDR2 LQKENI. The CDR3 bases are TGTGCCAGCCAGCTTAATGAAAAACTGTTTTTT. Translating gives CASQLNEKLFF.

This clonotype was counted only a few times. J is TRBJ2-7 and V is TRBV6-1; possibly TRBD1 or TRBD2 for D (6 bases each). The CDR3 totals 16 residues. Germline CDR1 and CDR2: MNHNS and SASEGT. Trimming cost V 2 bases and J 5 bases, with 19 bases left between them. CDR3 amino acids: CASSEPPGARGDEQYF. DNA of the CDR3: TGTGCCAGCAGTGAACCACCGGGGGCGAGGGGGGACGAGCAGTACTTC.

This clonotype was detected a few times. The rearrangement joins TRBV7-2 to TRBJ2-1; D possibly matches TRBD1 or TRBD2 (5 bases each). From germline, CDR1 is SGHTA and CDR2 FQGNSA. CDR3 size: 15 residues. V was shortened by 5 bases and J by 2 bases, with 13 bases between the two germline ends. CDR3 nucleotide sequence: TGTGCCAGCAGCCCCGGGACGTCCACCTACAATGAGCAGTTCTTC. Its translation is CASSPGTSTYNEQFF.

This rearrangement joins TRBV9 to TRBJ2-5; no reliable D call. V was trimmed by 0 bases and J by 3 bases, leaving 12 bases between them. CDR1 and CDR2 from the germline V gene are SGDLS and YYNGEE. The CDR3 extends over 15 amino acids. The CDR3 spells CASSVEEAGEETQYF. The CDR3 DNA sequence: TGTGCCAGCAGCGTAGAAGAGGCAGGCGAAGAGACCCAGTACTTC.

This clonotype was seen only a few times. The V gene is TRBV27, the J gene TRBJ2-1, with TRBD1 as a possible D gene (5 bases). The ends were cut back, 0 bases at V and 12 bases at J, with 12 bases in the middle. Germline V CDR1 and CDR2: MNHEY, SMNVEV (reference sequence). This CDR3 comprises 13 residues. The CDR3 coding sequence is TGTGCCAGCAGTTTATCCCCCAGGGTTGGGCAGTTCTTC. It encodes CASSLSPRVGQFF.

This clonotype was detected only a few times. V gene TRBV29-1 combines with J gene TRBJ1-2; maybe TRBD1 (6 bases). The CDR3 covers 17 residues. Per the germline V gene, CDR1 is SQVTM and CDR2 is ANQGSEA. V was cut by 6 bases and J by 7 bases, with 30 bases left in between. This CDR3 reads CSVAKGPRTELLRGYTF. The CDR3 DNA is TGCAGCGTGGCGAAGGGGCCCCGGACAGAACTATTGCGTGGCTACACCTTC.

This clonotype has a handful of counts. The chain has TRBV5-4 and TRBJ2-7; unclear D gene. This CDR3 is built from 13 residues. Trimming left V 1 base short and J 3 bases short, with 8 bases between. Germline-derived CDR1 and CDR2 are SGHNT and YYREEE (reference sequence). The chain's CDR3 is CASSLRNGYEQYV. The CDR3 region has the DNA TGTGCCAGCAGCTTGCGGAACGGCTACGAGCAGTACGTC.

This clonotype has a handful of counts. V and J are TRBV3-1 and TRBJ2-1, with D perhaps TRBD2 (6 bases). The CDR3 spans 17 residues. V was trimmed by 0 bases and J by 8 bases, leaving 20 bases between them. Germline CDR1 LGHDT, CDR2 YNNKEL (reference sequence). CDR3 residues: CASSQERFGGAAHEQFF. As DNA, the CDR3 is TGTGCCAGCAGCCAAGAAAGGTTTGGCGGGGCGGCCCATGAGCAGTTCTTC.

V gene TRBV7-9 combines with J gene TRBJ2-1; no reliable D call. There are 12 residues in the CDR3. Deletions cut 5 bases from V and 6 bases from J, with 8 bases between. CDR1 and CDR2 from the germline V gene are SEHNR and FQNEAQ (reference sequence). CDR3 in amino acids: CASSPASNEQFF. CDR3 nucleotide sequence: TGTGCCAGCAGCCCTGCTAGCAATGAGCAGTTCTTC.